This T cell receptor (beta chain) comes out of a study of blood T cell repertoires in COVID-19. Study-wide background: The United States, Italy and Spain provided the acute and convalescent COVID-19 samples. The cDNA or gDNA used as material had been derived from T cells, B-cell-depleted T cells, or PBMCs.

Germline V lookup: CDR1 SGHRS, CDR2 YFSETQ. Deletions cut 1 base from V and 1 base from J, with 12 bases between. The CDR3 is 17 amino acids. Clones were sequenced by immunoSEQ multiplex PCR, and TCRdb holds only the in-frame ones, with some missing. The data show around 300,000 clones, around 90% seen once. Individuals drawn from around 24 US areas were about 18 to 95 years old. Two negative PCRs, clearance, or symptom resolution characterized the recovered Cohort 3 donors. Sequencing was carried out using PBMCs or T cells enriched from blood (not recorded which). The J gene is TRBJ2-6, the V gene TRBV5-1; D is possibly TRBD1 (5 bases). This clonotype originated in a woman younger than 45 who had recovered from COVID-19. CDR3 sequence (DNA): TGCGCCAGCAGCTTGTTGGACACCACTTCTGGGGCCAACGTCCTGACTTTC. Residues: CASSLLDTTSGANVLTF.